This passage covers 6 T cell receptor beta chains from one sample sequenced in a study of early T cells in non-severe SARS-CoV-2 infection. TCRdb passed the 5' RACE reads through MiXCR, listing each CDR3 protein once. Of 80,000 to 100,000 distinct CDR3 sequences in the sample, about 15% are singletons; the top ten hold about 6.1%. Sequenced: whole blood. The receptors originated from an adult who was a healthcare worker with PCR-confirmed SARS-CoV-2 infection or an uninfected control (not recorded which).

This clonotype appeared many times. The genes are TRBV10-3 and TRBJ1-2, with D possibly matching TRBD1 (6 bases). CDR3 length equals 13 residues. CDR1 is ENHRY and CDR2 is SYGVKD in the germline V gene. Trimming cost V 9 bases and J 4 bases, with 15 bases left between them. CDR3 amino acids: CAMAQGGGYGYTF. As DNA, the CDR3 is TGTGCCATGGCCCAGGGAGGGGGCTATGGCTACACCTTC.

This clonotype was detected only a few times. J is TRBJ2-6 and V is TRBV11-2; the D is unclear. V shed 3 bases and J shed 0 bases, with 9 bases lying between them. The CDR3 length is 16 residues. Germline CDR1 reads SGHAT; CDR2 reads FQNNGV. The CDR3: CASSFREVSGANVLTF. CDR3 in DNA: TGTGCCAGCAGCTTTCGAGAAGTCTCTGGGGCCAACGTCCTGACTTTC.

The chain is built from TRBV12-3 or TRBV12-4 and TRBJ1-6; 10 bases agree with TRBD1. The trim removed 5 bases at V and 7 bases at J, leaving 2 bases unmatched. The CDR3 is made up of 14 amino acids. CDR3 sequence (DNA): TGTGCCAGCAGTCGACAGGGGGCCAATTCACCCCTCCACTTT. Translating gives CASSRQGANSPLHF.

This clonotype appeared many times. The chain combines TRBV12-3 or TRBV12-4 with TRBJ2-3, with D perhaps assigned TRBD1 or TRBD2 (5 bases each). V was shortened by 10 bases and J by 5 bases, with 19 bases between the two germline ends. The CDR3 totals 14 residues. This CDR3 is CATTIQGPRDTQYF. DNA of the CDR3: TGTGCCACCACTATTCAGGGACCTAGAGATACGCAGTATTTT.

This clonotype was counted a few times. CDR3 residues: CSAPTGPSYGYTF. The DNA for the CDR3 is TGCAGTGCTCCAACAGGGCCCTCCTATGGCTACACCTTC. This chain links TRBV20-1 with TRBJ1-2; D possibly corresponds to TRBD1 (6 bases). Germline V gene data show CDR1 as DFQATT and CDR2 as SNEGSKA (reference sequence). The CDR3 has 13 residues. Trimming left V 5 bases short and J 4 bases short, with 14 bases between.

The J gene is TRBJ2-1, the V gene TRBV28; 10 nucleotides align to TRBD2. The V gene's germline CDR1 is MDHEN and CDR2 SYDVKM. After removal of 5 bases from V and 9 bases from J, the junction contained 7 bases not matched to a gene. CDR3 length: 14 residues. The CDR3 nucleotides are TGTGCCAGCAGTACCCAGCGGGGGGGCACTGAGCAGTTCTTC. Encoded protein: CASSTQRGGTEQFF.